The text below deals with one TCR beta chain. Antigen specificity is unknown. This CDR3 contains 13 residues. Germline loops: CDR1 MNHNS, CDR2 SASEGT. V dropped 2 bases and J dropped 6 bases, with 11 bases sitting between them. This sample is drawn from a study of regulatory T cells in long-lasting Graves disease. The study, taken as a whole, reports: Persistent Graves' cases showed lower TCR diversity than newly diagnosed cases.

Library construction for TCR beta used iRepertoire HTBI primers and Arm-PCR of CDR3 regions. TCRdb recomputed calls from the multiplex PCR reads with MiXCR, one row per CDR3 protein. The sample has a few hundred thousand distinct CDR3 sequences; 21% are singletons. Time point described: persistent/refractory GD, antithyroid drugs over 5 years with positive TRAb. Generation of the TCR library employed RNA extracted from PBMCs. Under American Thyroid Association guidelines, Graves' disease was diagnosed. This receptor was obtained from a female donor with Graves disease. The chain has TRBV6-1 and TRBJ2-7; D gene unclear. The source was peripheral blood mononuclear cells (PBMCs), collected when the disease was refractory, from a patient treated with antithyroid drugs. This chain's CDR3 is CASSEQAGSEQYF. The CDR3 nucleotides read TGTGCCAGCAGTGAACAAGCTGGGTCCGAGCAGTACTTC.